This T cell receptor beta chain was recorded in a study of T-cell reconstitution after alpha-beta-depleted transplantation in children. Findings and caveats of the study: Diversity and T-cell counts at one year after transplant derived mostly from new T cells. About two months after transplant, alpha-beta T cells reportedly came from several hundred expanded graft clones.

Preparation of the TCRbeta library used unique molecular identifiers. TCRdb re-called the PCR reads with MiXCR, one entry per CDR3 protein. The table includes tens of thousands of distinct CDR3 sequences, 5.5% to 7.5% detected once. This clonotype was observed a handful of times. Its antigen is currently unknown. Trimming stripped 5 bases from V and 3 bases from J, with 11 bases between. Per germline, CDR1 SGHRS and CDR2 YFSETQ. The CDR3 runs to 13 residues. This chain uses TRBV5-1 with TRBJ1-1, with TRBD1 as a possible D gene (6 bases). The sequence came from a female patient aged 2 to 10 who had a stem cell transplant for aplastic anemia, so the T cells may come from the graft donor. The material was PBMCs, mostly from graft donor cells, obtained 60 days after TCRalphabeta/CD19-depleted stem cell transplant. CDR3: CASRSHRDTEAFF. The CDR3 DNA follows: TGCGCCAGCAGATCCCACAGGGACACTGAAGCTTTCTTT.